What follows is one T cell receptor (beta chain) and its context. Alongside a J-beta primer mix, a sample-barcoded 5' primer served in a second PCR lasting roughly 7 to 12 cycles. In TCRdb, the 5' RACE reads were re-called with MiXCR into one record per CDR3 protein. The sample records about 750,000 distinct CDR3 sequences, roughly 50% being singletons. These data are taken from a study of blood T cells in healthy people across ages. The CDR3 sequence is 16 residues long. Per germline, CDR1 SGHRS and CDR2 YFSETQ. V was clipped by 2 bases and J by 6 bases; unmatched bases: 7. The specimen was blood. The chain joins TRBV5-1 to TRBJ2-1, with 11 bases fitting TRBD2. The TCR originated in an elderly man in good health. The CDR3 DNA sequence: TGCGCCAGCAGCTTACCCCCGGGGACTAGCGGCAATGAGCAGTTCTTC. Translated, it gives CASSLPPGTSGNEQFF. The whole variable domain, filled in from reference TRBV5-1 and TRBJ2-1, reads KAGVTQTPRYLIKTRGQQVTLSCSPISGHRSVSWYQQTPGQGLQFLFEYFSETQRNKGNFPGRFSGRQFSNSRSEMNVSTLELGDSALYLCASSLPPGTSGNEQFFGPGTRLTVL.